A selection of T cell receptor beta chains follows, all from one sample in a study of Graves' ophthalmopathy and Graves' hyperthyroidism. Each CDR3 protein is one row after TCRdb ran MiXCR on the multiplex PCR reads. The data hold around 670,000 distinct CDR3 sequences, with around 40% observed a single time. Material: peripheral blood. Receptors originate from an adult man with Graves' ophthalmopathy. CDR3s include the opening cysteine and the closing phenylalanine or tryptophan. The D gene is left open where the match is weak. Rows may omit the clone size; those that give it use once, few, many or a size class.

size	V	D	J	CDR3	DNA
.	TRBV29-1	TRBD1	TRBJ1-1	CASDRGLSTEAFF	TGTGCCTCAGACAGGGGTTTGAGCACTGAAGCTTTCTTT
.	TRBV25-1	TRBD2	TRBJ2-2	CASSPGGEPGELFF	TGTGCCAGCAGTCCTGGGGGGGAGCCGGGGGAGCTGTTTTTT
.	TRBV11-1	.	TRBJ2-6	CASSLARQGPSGANVLTF	TGTGCCAGCAGCTTAGCGAGGCAGGGGCCTTCTGGGGCCAACGTCCTGACTTTC
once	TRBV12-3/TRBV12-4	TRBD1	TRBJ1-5	CASSISQGDQPRHF	TGTGCCAGCAGCATCTCACAGGGGGATCAGCCCCGGCATTTT
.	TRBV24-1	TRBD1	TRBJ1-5	CASSEDQGGNQPQHF	TGTGCCAGCAGTGAAGACCAGGGGGGCAATCAGCCCCAGCATTTT
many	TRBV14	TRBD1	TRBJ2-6	CASSPLDRASGANVLTF	TGTGCCAGCAGCCCACTGGACAGGGCGTCTGGGGCCAACGTCCTGACTTTC
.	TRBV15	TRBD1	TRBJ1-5	CATSSRTGIYSNQPQHF	TGTGCCACCAGCAGCCGGACAGGGATTTATAGCAATCAGCCCCAGCATTTT
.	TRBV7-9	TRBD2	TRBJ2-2	CASSAGSSGWNTGELFF	TGTGCCAGCAGCGCGGGGTCTAGCGGGTGGAACACCGGGGAGCTGTTTTTT
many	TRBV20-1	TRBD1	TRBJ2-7	CSARGQGNVYEQYF	TGCAGTGCTAGGGGACAGGGAAACGTCTACGAGCAGTACTTC
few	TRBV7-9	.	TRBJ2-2	CASSLGLLPGELFF	TGTGCCAGCAGCTTGGGCCTACTCCCCGGGGAGCTGTTTTTT
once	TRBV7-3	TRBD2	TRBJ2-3	CASSPSGGQDTQYF	TGTGCCAGCAGCCCTAGCGGGGGGCAAGATACGCAGTATTTT
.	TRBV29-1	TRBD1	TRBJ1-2	CSATGTGDGYTF	TGCAGCGCCACCGGGACAGGTGATGGCTACACCTTC
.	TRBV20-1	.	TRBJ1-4	CSARDGANEKLFF	TGCAGTGCTAGAGACGGTGCTAATGAAAAACTGTTTTTT
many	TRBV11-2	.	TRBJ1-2	CASSLVWGDGYTF	TGTGCCAGCAGCTTAGTCTGGGGGGATGGCTACACCTTC
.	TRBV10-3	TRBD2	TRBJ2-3	CAISAAGDTDTQYF	TGTGCCATCAGCGCAGCGGGGGACACAGATACGCAGTATTTT
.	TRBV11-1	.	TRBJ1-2	CASSPQTPSPYYGYTF	TGTGCCAGCAGCCCCCAGACTCCATCTCCTTACTATGGCTACACCTTC
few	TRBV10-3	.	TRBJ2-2	CATNPGLEAGELFF	TGTGCCACCAATCCGGGACTGGAAGCCGGGGAGCTGTTTTTT
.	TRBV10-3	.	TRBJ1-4	CASSYLGQINEKLFF	TGTGCCAGCAGTTACCTTGGACAGATTAATGAAAAACTGTTTTTT
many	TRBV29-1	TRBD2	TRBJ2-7	CSATAGVSSYEQYF	TGCAGCGCGACAGCGGGAGTAAGCTCCTACGAGCAGTACTTC
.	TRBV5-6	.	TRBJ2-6	CASSLLSGANVPTF	TGTGCCAGCAGCTTACTCTCTGGGGCCAACGTCCCGACTTTC
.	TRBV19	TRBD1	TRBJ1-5	CASSVRDRGSNQPQHF	TGTGCCAGTAGTGTGCGGGACAGGGGGTCGAATCAGCCCCAGCATTTT
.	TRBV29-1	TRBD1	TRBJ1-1	CSVQTGTGPLDTEAFF	TGCAGCGTGCAGACCGGGACAGGGCCGTTGGACACTGAAGCTTTCTTT
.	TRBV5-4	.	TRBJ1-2	CASSPPSGPRASNYGYTF	TGTGCCAGCAGCCCACCCTCCGGGCCAAGAGCCTCTAACTATGGCTACACCTTC
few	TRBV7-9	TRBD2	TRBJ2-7	CASSEIPTSGSTYEQYF	TGTGCCAGCAGCGAAATCCCGACTAGCGGGAGCACCTACGAGCAGTACTTC
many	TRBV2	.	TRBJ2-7	CASSPGTVYEQYF	TGTGCCAGCAGTCCGGGGACGGTCTACGAGCAGTACTTC
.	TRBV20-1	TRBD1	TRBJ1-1	CSARTGRVMNTEAFF	TGCAGTGCTCGGACAGGGAGGGTTATGAACACTGAAGCTTTCTTT
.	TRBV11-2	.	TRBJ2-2	CASSEALAGAGELFF	TGTGCCAGCAGTGAAGCGCTAGCAGGGGCCGGGGAGCTGTTTTTT
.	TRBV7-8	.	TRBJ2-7	CASSRAMTGTYGQYF	TGTGCCAGCAGCCGTGCAATGACAGGCACCTACGGGCAGTACTTC
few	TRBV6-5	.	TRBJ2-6	CASSPRAGGANVLTF	TGTGCCAGCAGTCCCCGAGCTGGAGGGGCCAACGTCCTGACTTTC
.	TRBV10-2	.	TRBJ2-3	CASSEDRSSTDTQYF	TGCGCCAGCAGTGAGGACAGGTCGAGCACAGATACGCAGTATTTT
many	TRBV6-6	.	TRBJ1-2	CASSYSKAGAASYGYTF	TGTGCCAGCAGTTACTCGAAGGCGGGGGCGGCCAGCTATGGCTACACCTTC
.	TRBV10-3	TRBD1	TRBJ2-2	CAISGQGAFTGELSW	TGTGCCATCAGTGGCCAGGGGGCTTTCACCGGGGAGCTGTCTTGG
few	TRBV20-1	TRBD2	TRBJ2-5	CSASWRGKETQYF	TGCAGTGCTAGTTGGCGGGGGAAAGAGACCCAGTACTTC
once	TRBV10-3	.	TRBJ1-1	CASSWSAGTEAFF	TGTGCCAGCAGTTGGTCGGCGGGCACTGAAGCTTTCTTT
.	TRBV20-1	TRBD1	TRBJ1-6	CSARDRQGLNSPLHF	TGCAGTGCTAGAGACCGACAGGGGTTGAATTCACCCCTCCACTTT
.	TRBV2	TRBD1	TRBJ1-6	CASSERGTGGFGDSPLHF	TGTGCCAGCAGTGAACGCGGGACAGGGGGCTTCGGTGATTCACCCCTCCACTTT
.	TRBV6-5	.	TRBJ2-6	CASRTRDWANVLTF	TGTGCCAGCCGTACCAGGGATTGGGCCAACGTCCTGACTTTC
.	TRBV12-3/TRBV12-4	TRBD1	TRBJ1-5	CASSSWTGNSNQPQHF	TGTGCCAGCAGTTCGTGGACAGGGAATAGCAATCAGCCCCAGCATTTT
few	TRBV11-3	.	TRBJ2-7	CASSPVGASYEQYF	TGTGCCAGCAGTCCCGTAGGCGCCTCCTACGAGCAGTACTTC
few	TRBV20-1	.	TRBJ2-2	CSARSKGNTGELFF	TGCAGTGCTAGATCGAAGGGGAACACCGGGGAGCTGTTTTTT
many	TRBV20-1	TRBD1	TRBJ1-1	CSARQGADTEAFF	TGCAGTGCTAGGCAGGGGGCGGACACTGAAGCTTTCTTT
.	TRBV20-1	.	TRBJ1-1	CSASYYREMNTEAFF	TGCAGTGCTTCGTACTACAGGGAAATGAACACTGAAGCTTTCTTT
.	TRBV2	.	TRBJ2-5	CASSRTLDLQETQYF	TGTGCCAGCAGCCGGACGCTAGACCTCCAAGAGACCCAGTACTTC
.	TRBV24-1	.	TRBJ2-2	CATSDSGTSDTGELFF	TGTGCCACCAGTGATTCAGGGACGTCGGACACCGGGGAGCTGTTTTTT
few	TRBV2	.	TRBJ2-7	CASTRARGGAAYEQYF	TGTGCCAGCACCCGGGCTAGGGGGGGGGCCGCCTACGAGCAGTACTTC